This TCR beta chain is from a study of beta chain features in type 1 diabetes. Study-wide results and limits: TCRB CDR3 length was moderately but significantly reduced in all four CD4+ subsets of Type 1 diabetes patients. Naive, central memory and Treg TCRB repertoires seemed to resemble each other more closely in patients than they did in healthy donors.

The isolated RNA, all of it, was reverse transcribed, so expressed TCRB transcripts were what got sequenced. TCRdb's table, derived via immunoSEQ multiplex PCR, lists solely in-frame clones and lacks some. The data hold 100,000 to 150,000 clones, with about a sixth observed a single time. CDR1 is DFQATT, CDR2 SNEGSKA, per germline (reference sequence). The CDR3 runs 11 residues. The V end lost 3 bases, the J end lost 2 bases, and 4 bases lay between the germline ends. One heparinised draw, averaging roughly 110 mL, was taken per donor. Researchers reported sorting CD4+ naive, central memory, regulatory and stem cell-like memory cells via CD45RO/CCR7/CD25/CD127/CD95/CD27. Purity above 98% was achieved in all sorted populations. The sample holds a few counts of this clone. Antigen unknown. Other DNA sequences in the sample encode the same CDR3.

The clonotype originates from a man in his thirties or forties with type 1 diabetes. Sequencing was done on a sample of central memory CD4+ T cells from blood. The chain is built from TRBV20-1 and TRBJ1-2, with D hard to call. The CDR3, as DNA: TGCAGTGCTAGTGAAAACTATGGCTACACCTTC. It translates to CSASENYGYTF.